The 29 T cell receptor beta chains reported below all come from one sample, sequenced in a study of blood T cell repertoires in COVID-19. Clones were read by immunoSEQ multiplex PCR, and TCRdb kept only the in-frame ones, dropping some. The sample lists approximately 22,000 clones; 75% to 85% were seen once. Input material: peripheral blood. The receptors were gathered from an older woman with COVID-19, enrolled during active disease.

The chain joins TRBV5-1 to TRBJ2-7; 8 positions match TRBD2. This CDR3 has 13 residues. Germline loops: CDR1 SGHRS, CDR2 YFSETQ. The ends lost 4 bases at V and 5 bases at J; junction bases unmatched: 5. The CDR3 reads CASSPGGIDEQYF. In DNA form, the CDR3 reads TGCGCCAGCAGCCCGGGGGGGATCGACGAGCAGTACTTC.

V is TRBV7-9 and J is TRBJ1-1, with no clear D. V was cut by 2 bases and J by 0 bases, with 4 bases left in between. CDR3 length equals 13 residues. Germline V gene sequence: CDR1 SEHNR, CDR2 FQNEAQ (reference sequence). Here the CDR3 DNA reads TGTGCCAGCAGCTTATCGGTGAACACTGAAGCTTTCTTT. Amino acids: CASSLSVNTEAFF.

The gene calls are TRBV19 and TRBJ1-5; tentative D call: TRBD1 (5 bases). Looked up from germline, CDR1 is LNHDA and CDR2 is SQIVND (reference sequence). This CDR3 region has 15 residues. With 5 bases removed from V and 2 bases from J, the gap between germline ends came to 13 bases. The CDR3 reads CASSGGTLGNQPQHF. In DNA form, the CDR3 reads TGTGCCAGTAGTGGAGGGACGCTGGGCAATCAGCCCCAGCATTTT.

This chain uses TRBV6-4 with TRBJ1-5, with a possible D match to TRBD1 (5 bases). The germline V gene encodes CDR1 MRHNA and CDR2 SNTAGT. CDR3 length: 15 amino acids. V lost 6 bases to trimming and J lost 0 bases, with 12 bases between them. CDR3 residues: CASRVVGDSNQPQHF. CDR3 DNA: TGTGCCAGCAGGGTGGTAGGGGATAGCAATCAGCCCCAGCATTTT.

V usage is TRBV12-5 and J usage is TRBJ1-4, with unresolved D. CDR1 is LGHNT, CDR2 FRNRAP, per germline. The CDR3 contains 12 residues. V lost 5 bases, J lost 8 bases, and 9 bases lay in between. CDR3 sequence reads: CASGPVREKLFF. CDR3 bases: TGTGCTAGTGGTCCTGTCCGGGAAAAACTGTTTTTT.

The sample holds a few counts of this clone. This chain uses TRBV11-2 with TRBJ2-7; D perhaps matches TRBD2 (7 bases). This CDR3 has 14 amino acids. Germline CDR1 reads SGHAT; CDR2 reads FQNNGV. V was clipped by 4 bases and J by 6 bases, with 16 bases between them. In nucleotides, the CDR3 is TGTGCCAGCAGCTCCAGGGGAGGGCCTGGCGAGCAGTACTTC. Its protein is CASSSRGGPGEQYF.

The CDR3 coding sequence is TGTGCCAGCAGCTTAGCGCCGGGACAGGTGACCTACGAGCAGTACTTC. Its protein product is CASSLAPGQVTYEQYF. The chain carries TRBV11-1 and TRBJ2-7, with 8 bases lining up with TRBD1. CDR3 size: 16 residues. CDR1 is SGHAT and CDR2 is FQDESV in the germline V gene (reference sequence). The V segment lost 0 bases and the J segment 2 bases; nucleotides outside the gene matches: 6.

V gene TRBV7-3 combines with J gene TRBJ2-7; TRBD2 matches at 12 bases. Losses at the gene ends were 5 bases for V and 5 bases for J; bases not matched to a gene: 10. Germline assignment: CDR1 SGHTA and CDR2 FQGTGA. This CDR3 is 16 amino acids long. This CDR3 is CASSLPTSGSYNEQYV. For the CDR3, the DNA is TGTGCCAGCAGCCTCCCGACTAGCGGGAGTTACAACGAGCAGTACGTC.

The rearrangement links TRBV7-2 to TRBJ1-3, with 7 bases matching TRBD1. CDR1 SGHTA and CDR2 FQGNSA come from the germline V gene. Germline trimming cut 5 bases from V and 4 bases from J; bases unmatched to any gene: 5. This CDR3 is built from 14 residues. This chain's CDR3 is CASSDGQEGNTIYF. The CDR3 region has the DNA TGTGCCAGCAGCGACGGACAGGAGGGAAACACCATATATTTT.

This clone appeared once. The chain links TRBV18 to TRBJ1-2; 10 bases match TRBD1. J lost 3 bases, V lost 5 bases, and 3 bases had no gene match. Germline CDR1 KGHSH, CDR2 LQKENI. This CDR3 is built from 14 residues. The CDR3 spells CASSGTGDHYGYTF. The CDR3 DNA follows: TGTGCCAGCTCAGGGACAGGGGATCACTATGGCTACACCTTC.

The chain joins TRBV4-2 to TRBJ2-3; D perhaps matches TRBD2 (7 bases). From germline, CDR1 is LGHNA and CDR2 YNFKEQ. This CDR3 is built from 16 residues. Trimming removed 0 bases from V and 4 bases from J, with 14 bases in between. CDR3 amino acids: CASSQESGGGPDTQYF. The DNA of the CDR3 is TGTGCCAGCAGCCAAGAGTCGGGGGGCGGCCCAGATACGCAGTATTTT.

The chain has TRBV6-5 and TRBJ1-5; tentative D call: TRBD1 (6 bases). The CDR3 has 12 residues. V was trimmed by 11 bases and J by 8 bases, leaving 16 bases between them. Germline V CDR1 and CDR2: MNHEY, SVGAGI. CDR3 residues: CASSKGDEPQHF. CDR3 bases: TGTGCCTCTTCAAAGGGGGATGAGCCCCAGCATTTT.

This chain connects TRBV11-3 to TRBJ1-1; tentative D call: TRBD1 (5 bases). The CDR3 consists of 12 residues. Germline values: CDR1 SGHNT, CDR2 YENEEA. The V and J ends lost 5 bases and 10 bases respectively, with 14 bases between them. In DNA, the CDR3 is TGTGCCAGCAGCCACCGAGGCAGGGCAGCTTTCTTT. Its protein is CASSHRGRAAFF.

The chain uses TRBV7-9 and TRBJ2-1, with D possibly TRBD2 on 6 matching bases. This CDR3 comprises 13 residues. CDR1 is SEHNR, CDR2 FQNEAQ, per germline (reference sequence). V lost 4 bases and J 4 bases, leaving 8 bases between the germline ends. The CDR3 DNA reads TGTGCCAGCAGCTACCGGGGGTACAATGAGCAGTTCTTC. The encoded protein is CASSYRGYNEQFF.

The rearrangement joins TRBV11-2 to TRBJ2-3, with 10 positions matching TRBD2. In germline, CDR1 is SGHAT, CDR2 FQNNGV. The CDR3 has 17 residues. Trimming removed 5 bases from V and 4 bases from J; junction bases left unmatched: 12. The CDR3: CASSDPERGGRADTQYF. The CDR3 DNA follows: TGTGCCAGCAGCGACCCTGAGCGGGGGGGCCGGGCAGATACGCAGTATTTT.

The chain's CDR3 is CASSPMDRSRDAFF. The CDR3 bases are TGTGCCAGCAGTCCAATGGACAGGAGCCGCGATGCTTTCTTT. The rearrangement joins TRBV6-2 or TRBV6-3 to TRBJ1-1, with TRBD1 matching 7 bases. J gave up 11 bases and V 5 bases, and 14 bases lay outside the gene matches. CDR1 is MNHEY, CDR2 SVGEGT, per germline. This CDR3 is 14 amino acids long.

J is TRBJ1-2 and V is TRBV12-3 or TRBV12-4; D unclear. CDR3 length equals 13 residues. V lost 6 bases and J 0 bases, leaving 8 bases between the germline ends. The CDR3 DNA reads as TGTGCCAGCAGCCAGACTCCTAACTATGGCTACACCTTC. Amino acid sequence: CASSQTPNYGYTF.

The rearrangement joins TRBV4-3 to TRBJ2-2, with D perhaps matching TRBD1 (5 bases). This CDR3 region has 12 residues. The V and J ends lost 7 bases and 3 bases respectively, with 6 bases between them. Germline V CDR1 and CDR2: LGHNA, YSLEER. As DNA, the CDR3 is TGCGCCAGCAAGGGGTACACCGGGGAGCTGTTTTTT. This gives the protein CASKGYTGELFF.

This chain links TRBV7-8 with TRBJ1-3, with 7 bases lining up with TRBD1. This CDR3 contains 16 residues. CDR1 is SGHVS, CDR2 FQNEAQ, per germline. V gave up 4 bases and J gave up 0 bases; unmatched junction bases: 6. The CDR3 coding sequence is TGTGCCAGCAGCTACCGACAGGGCCTCTCTGGAAACACCATATATTTT. This encodes CASSYRQGLSGNTIYF.

The chain uses TRBV5-1 and TRBJ1-1; D possibly corresponds to TRBD1 (6 bases). Germline-derived CDR1 and CDR2 are SGHRS and YFSETQ. The CDR3 totals 14 residues. V dropped 2 bases and J dropped 4 bases, with 12 bases sitting between them. The CDR3 spells CASSFQGGGTEAFF. In DNA form, the CDR3 reads TGCGCCAGCAGCTTCCAGGGAGGGGGCACTGAAGCTTTCTTT.

V gene TRBV4-1 combines with J gene TRBJ1-5, with 9 positions matching TRBD1. This CDR3 has 15 amino acids. From germline, CDR1 is MGHRA and CDR2 YSYEKL. With 2 bases clipped from V and 5 bases from J, the junction kept 4 bases outside the gene matches. In DNA form, the CDR3 reads TGCGCCAGCAGCCAACGGGACAGGGAAGATCAGCCCCAGCATTTT. Translation: CASSQRDREDQPQHF.

In its sample, this clone was seen a few times. The chain joins TRBV18 to TRBJ2-7; TRBD1 matches at 7 bases. Trimming at V came to 3 bases and at J to 3 bases, leaving 11 bases not matched to a gene. Germline V gene lookup returns CDR1 KGHSH and CDR2 LQKENI. CDR3 length: 16 amino acids. CDR3 region: CASSPGTDVLIYEQYF. DNA for the CDR3: TGTGCCAGCTCACCTGGGACAGATGTCCTCATCTACGAGCAGTACTTC.

The V and J genes are TRBV19 and TRBJ1-4; TRBD1 agrees at 8 bases. The V segment lost 6 bases and the J segment 11 bases; nucleotides outside the gene matches: 5. This CDR3 has 12 amino acids. Germline-derived CDR1 and CDR2 are LNHDA and SQIVND (reference sequence). The CDR3 region is CASRRTGGKLFF. The CDR3 DNA is TGTGCCAGTAGACGAACAGGGGGGAAACTGTTTTTT.

In its sample, this clone was seen once. In DNA form, the CDR3 reads TGTGCCAGCAGCCAAGAGTGGCACGGGGAGCTGTTTTTT. Its protein product is CASSQEWHGELFF. V usage is TRBV14 and J usage is TRBJ2-2; D is unresolved. V was clipped by 0 bases and J by 7 bases, with 6 bases between them. Germline values: CDR1 SGHDN, CDR2 FVKESK. This CDR3 is 13 amino acids long.

This chain links TRBV3-1 (or the pseudogene TRBV3-2) with TRBJ2-7, with 8 bases that match TRBD1. Germline V lookup: CDR1 LGHDT, CDR2 YNNKEL (reference sequence). Trimming took 1 base from V and 0 from J; bases not matched to a gene: 2. This CDR3 spans 15 amino acids. The CDR3 sequence is CASSQGDRISYEQYF. The CDR3 DNA reads as TGTGCCAGCAGCCAAGGGGACAGGATCTCCTACGAGCAGTACTTC.

This sequence joins TRBV2 and TRBJ2-2; 7 bases align to TRBD2. The CDR3 loop spans 15 amino acids. Germline V gene sequence: CDR1 SNHLY, CDR2 FYNNEI. V dropped 5 bases and J dropped 0; count of bases not matched to a gene: 3. The CDR3 spells CASSLLAPNTGELFF. CDR3 bases: TGTGCCAGCAGTCTACTAGCGCCGAACACCGGGGAGCTGTTTTTT. The variable domain in full, with the rest retrieved from reference TRBV2 and TRBJ2-2, is EPEVTQTPSHQVTQMGQEVILRCVPISNHLYFYWYRQILGQKVEFLVSFYNNEISEKSEIFDDQFSVERPDGSNFTLKIRSTKLEDSAMYFCASSLLAPNTGELFFGEGSRLTVL.

The rearrangement links TRBV2 to TRBJ1-3; D gene ambiguous. The V gene's germline CDR1 is SNHLY and CDR2 FYNNEI. V lost 4 bases to trimming and J lost 6 bases, with 4 bases between them. The CDR3 is 11 residues long. CDR3 loop: CASSAQNTIYF. The CDR3 bases are TGTGCCAGCAGTGCCCAAAACACCATATATTTT.

V usage is TRBV5-4 and J usage is TRBJ2-5, with TRBD2 matching 8 bases. Germline assignment: CDR1 SGHNT and CDR2 YYREEE (reference sequence). The CDR3 spans 14 residues. V gave up 6 bases and J gave up 4 bases; unmatched junction bases: 8. This CDR3 reads CASTLGGAVETQYF. CDR3 coding DNA: TGTGCCAGCACCCTCGGGGGGGCCGTAGAGACCCAGTACTTC.

The chain recombines TRBV19 with TRBJ2-2; D is ambiguous. Deletions cut 7 bases from V and 3 bases from J, with 9 bases between. Germline assignment: CDR1 LNHDA and CDR2 SQIVND (reference sequence). This CDR3 is 13 amino acids long. The CDR3 coding sequence is TGTGCCAGTAACGTTGGAGACACCGGGGAGCTGTTTTTT. Residues: CASNVGDTGELFF. Looking up the rest from reference TRBV19 and TRBJ2-2 gives the full variable domain: DGGITQSPKYLFRKEGQNVTLSCEQNLNHDAMYWYRQDPGQGLRLIYYSQIVNDFQKGDIAEGYSVSREKKESFPLTVTSAQKNPTAFYLCASNVGDTGELFFGEGSRLTVL.